This TCR beta chain comes out of a study of regulatory T cells in long-lasting Graves disease. Investigators prepared the TCR beta libraries by applying iRepertoire HTBI primers and Arm-PCR of CDR3 regions. In TCRdb, the multiplex PCR reads were re-called with MiXCR into one record per CDR3 protein. The sample has roughly 380,000 distinct CDR3 sequences, over 15% seen once; the top ten hold roughly 30%. Time point given: newly diagnosed GD, antithyroid drugs for less than 3 months. PBMCs provided the RNA from which the TCR library was made. American Thyroid Association guidelines defined Graves' disease diagnosis. The same specimen was also included in a second study, on T cells in Graves' hyperthyroidism and ophthalmopathy. That study reports: Initially, a first-round RT-PCR of the TCR CDR3 employed the HTBI primer set. Ophthalmopathy was predicted by the model a median of about 6.7 months ahead of onset.

This material consisted of peripheral blood mononuclear cells (PBMCs), taken at new diagnosis, from a patient treated with antithyroid drugs. The sequence was collected from a middle-aged man with Graves disease.

DNA for the CDR3: TGTGCCAGCAGCCCCCAGACAGGGAACGAGCAGTTCTTC. Protein sequence: CASSPQTGNEQFF. The genes are TRBV7-2 and TRBJ2-1, with 7 bases that match TRBD1. Per the germline V gene, CDR1 is SGHTA and CDR2 is FQGNSA. The CDR3 covers 13 residues. Losses at the gene ends were 5 bases for V and 10 bases for J; bases not matched to a gene: 8.